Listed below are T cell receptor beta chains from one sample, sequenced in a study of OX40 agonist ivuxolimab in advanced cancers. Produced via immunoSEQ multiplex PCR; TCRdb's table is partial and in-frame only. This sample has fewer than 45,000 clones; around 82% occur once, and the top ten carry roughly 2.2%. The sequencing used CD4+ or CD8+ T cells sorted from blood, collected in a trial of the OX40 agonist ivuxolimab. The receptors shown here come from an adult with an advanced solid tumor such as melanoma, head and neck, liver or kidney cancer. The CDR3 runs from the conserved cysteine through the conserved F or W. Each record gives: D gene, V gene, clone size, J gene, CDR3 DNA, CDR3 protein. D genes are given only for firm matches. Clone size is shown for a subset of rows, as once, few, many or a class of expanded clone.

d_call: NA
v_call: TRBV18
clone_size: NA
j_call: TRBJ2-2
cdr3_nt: TGTGCCAGCTCACCAGGGGGTACCGGGGAGCTGTTTTTT
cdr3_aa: CASSPGGTGELFF

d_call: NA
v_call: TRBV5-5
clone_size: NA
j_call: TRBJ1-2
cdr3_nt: TGTGCCAGCAGCTTGGAGGGGCGGGACTTTGGGTATGGCTACACCTTC
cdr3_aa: CASSLEGRDFGYGYTF

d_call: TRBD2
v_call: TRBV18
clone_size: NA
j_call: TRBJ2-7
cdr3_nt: TGTGCCAGCTCACCTGTAGCGGGGTACTACGAGCAGTACTTC
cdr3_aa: CASSPVAGYYEQYF

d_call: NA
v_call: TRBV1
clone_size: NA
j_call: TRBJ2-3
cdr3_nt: TGCACCAGCAGTCTTAGGACAGGGGAAGTGATTCTATATACAGATACGCAGTATTTT
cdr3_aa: CTSSLRTGEVILYTDTQYF

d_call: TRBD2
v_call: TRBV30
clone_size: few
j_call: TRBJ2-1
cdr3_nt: TGTGCCTGGATGGGGGGAACTAGCGGGGACAATGAGCAGTTCTTC
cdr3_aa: CAWMGGTSGDNEQFF

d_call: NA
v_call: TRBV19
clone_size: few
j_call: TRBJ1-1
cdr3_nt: TGTGCCAGTTCTTACAGAGGCACTGAAGCTTTCTTT
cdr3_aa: CASSYRGTEAFF

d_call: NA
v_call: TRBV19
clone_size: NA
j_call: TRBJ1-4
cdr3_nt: TGTGCCAGTAGTATGGTTGGAGAAAAACTGTTTTTT
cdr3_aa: CASSMVGEKLFF

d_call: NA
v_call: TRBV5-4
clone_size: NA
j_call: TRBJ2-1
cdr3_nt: TGTGCCAGCAGCGTACCCTACAATGAGCAGTTCTTC
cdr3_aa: CASSVPYNEQFF

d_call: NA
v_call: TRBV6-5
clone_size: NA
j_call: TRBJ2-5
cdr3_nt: TGTGCCAGCAGAACGCTCGAGACCCAGTACTTC
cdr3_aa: CASRTLETQYF

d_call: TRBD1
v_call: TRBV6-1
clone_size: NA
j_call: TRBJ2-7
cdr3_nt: TGTGCCAGCAGTAGACAGGGACGGGAGCAGTACTTC
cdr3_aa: CASSRQGREQYF